The sequence of this T cell receptor beta chain was determined in a study of beta chain features in type 1 diabetes. Study-wide findings and caveats: Patients with Type 1 diabetes showed moderately but significantly shorter TCRB CDR3s in all four CD4+ subsets.

cDNA synthesis used the whole RNA isolate, giving expressed TCRB sequences. Using immunoSEQ multiplex PCR, the repertoire was profiled, and TCRdb retains in-frame clones only, with some absent. The table includes about 230,000 clones, approximately 16% detected once. Of note for this clone: Its target is not known.

It was one heparinised blood draw, averaging around 100 mL, that each donor gave. Sorting produced populations that all topped 95% purity. The junction had 4 bases not matched to a gene; V was cut back by 4 bases and J by 0 bases. CDR1 ENHRY and CDR2 SYGVKD come from the germline V gene. The CDR3 loop spans 15 amino acids. The rearrangement joins TRBV10-3 to TRBJ2-5, with 8 positions matching TRBD1. The receptor was derived from a man under 40 with type 1 diabetes. The sample taken for sequencing was naive CD4+ T cells from blood. The CDR3 coding sequence is TGTGCCATCAGTGTAGACAGGGGAAACCAAGAGACCCAGTACTTC. This translates into CAISVDRGNQETQYF.